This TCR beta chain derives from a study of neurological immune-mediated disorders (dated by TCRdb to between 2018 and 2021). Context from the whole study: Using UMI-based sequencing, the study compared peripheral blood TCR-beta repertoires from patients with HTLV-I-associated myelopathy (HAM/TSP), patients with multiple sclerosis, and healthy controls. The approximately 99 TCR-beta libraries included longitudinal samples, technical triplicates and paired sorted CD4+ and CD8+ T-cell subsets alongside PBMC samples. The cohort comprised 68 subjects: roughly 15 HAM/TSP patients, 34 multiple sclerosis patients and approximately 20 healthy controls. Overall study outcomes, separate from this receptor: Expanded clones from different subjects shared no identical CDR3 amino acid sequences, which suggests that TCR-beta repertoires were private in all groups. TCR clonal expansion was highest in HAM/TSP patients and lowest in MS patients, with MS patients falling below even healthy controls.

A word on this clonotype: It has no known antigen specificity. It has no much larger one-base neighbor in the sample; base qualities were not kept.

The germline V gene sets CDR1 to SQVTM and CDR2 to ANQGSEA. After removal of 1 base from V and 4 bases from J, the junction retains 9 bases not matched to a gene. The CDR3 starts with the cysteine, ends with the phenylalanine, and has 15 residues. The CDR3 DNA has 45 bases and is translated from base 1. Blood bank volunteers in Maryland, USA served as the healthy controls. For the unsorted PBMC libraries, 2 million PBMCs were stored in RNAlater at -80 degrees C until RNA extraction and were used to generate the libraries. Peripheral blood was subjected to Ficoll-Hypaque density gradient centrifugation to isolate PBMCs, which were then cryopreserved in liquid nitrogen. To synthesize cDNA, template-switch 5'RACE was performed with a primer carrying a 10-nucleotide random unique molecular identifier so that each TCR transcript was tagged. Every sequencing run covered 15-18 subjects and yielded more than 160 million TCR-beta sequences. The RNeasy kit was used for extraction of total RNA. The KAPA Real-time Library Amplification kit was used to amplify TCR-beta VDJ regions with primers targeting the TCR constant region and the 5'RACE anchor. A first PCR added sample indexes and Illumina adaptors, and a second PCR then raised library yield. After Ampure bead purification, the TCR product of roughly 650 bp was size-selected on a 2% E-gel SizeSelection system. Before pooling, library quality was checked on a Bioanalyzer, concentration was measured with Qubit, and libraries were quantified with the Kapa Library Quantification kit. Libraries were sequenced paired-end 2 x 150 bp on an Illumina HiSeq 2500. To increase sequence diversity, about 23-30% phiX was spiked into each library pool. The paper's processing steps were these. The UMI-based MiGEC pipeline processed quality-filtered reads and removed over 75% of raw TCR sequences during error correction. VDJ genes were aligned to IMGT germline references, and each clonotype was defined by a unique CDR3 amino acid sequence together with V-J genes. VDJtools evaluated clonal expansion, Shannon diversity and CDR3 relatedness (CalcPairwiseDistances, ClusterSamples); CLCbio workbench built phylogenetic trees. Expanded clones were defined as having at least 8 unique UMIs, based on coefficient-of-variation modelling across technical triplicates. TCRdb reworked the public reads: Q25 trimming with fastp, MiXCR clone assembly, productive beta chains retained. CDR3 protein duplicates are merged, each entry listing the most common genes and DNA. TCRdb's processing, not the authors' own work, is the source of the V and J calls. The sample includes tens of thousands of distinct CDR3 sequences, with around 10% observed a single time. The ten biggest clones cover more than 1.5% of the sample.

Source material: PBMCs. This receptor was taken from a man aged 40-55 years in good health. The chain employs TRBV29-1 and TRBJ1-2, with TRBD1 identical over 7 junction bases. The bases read TGCAGCGTTGAAGCGCCAACGGGGACAGTCTATGGCTACACCTTC. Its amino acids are CSVEAPTGTVYGYTF.